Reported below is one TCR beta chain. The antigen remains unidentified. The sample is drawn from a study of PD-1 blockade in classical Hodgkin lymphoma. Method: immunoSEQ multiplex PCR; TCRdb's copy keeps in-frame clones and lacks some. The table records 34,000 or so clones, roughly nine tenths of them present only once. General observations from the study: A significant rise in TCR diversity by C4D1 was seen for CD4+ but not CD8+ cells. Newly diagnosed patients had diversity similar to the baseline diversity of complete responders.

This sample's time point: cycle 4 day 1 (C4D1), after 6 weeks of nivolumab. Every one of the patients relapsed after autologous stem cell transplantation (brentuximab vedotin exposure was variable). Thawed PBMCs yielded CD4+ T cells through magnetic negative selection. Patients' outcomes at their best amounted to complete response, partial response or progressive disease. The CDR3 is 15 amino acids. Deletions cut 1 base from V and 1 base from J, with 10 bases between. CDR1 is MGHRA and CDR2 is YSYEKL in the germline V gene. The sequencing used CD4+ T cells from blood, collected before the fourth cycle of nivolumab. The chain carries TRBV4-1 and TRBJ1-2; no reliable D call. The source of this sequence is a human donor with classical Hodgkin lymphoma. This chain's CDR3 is CASSQVRGLNYGYTF. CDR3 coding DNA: TGCGCCAGCAGCCAAGTAAGAGGGCTTAACTATGGCTACACCTTC.